The clone carrying this T cell receptor beta chain has just one count. Its antigen remains unidentified. Other DNA sequences in this specimen translate into the identical CDR3. Profiling relied on immunoSEQ multiplex PCR, and the TCRdb table lists in-frame clones only, not all of them. The profile shows millions of clones, about 92% of them singletons. These data belong to a study of shared clonotypes between healthy human individuals. The wider study: Contributing individuals were two females and a few males aged 18 to 49. General observations from the study: Clonotype sharing among donors, it was expected, would be affected by sequencing depth. Tissue TCR repertoires likely differ from these blood-only repertoires.

This CDR3 contains 13 residues. Germline V lookup: CDR1 SGDLS, CDR2 YYNGEE. V was cut by 0 bases and J by 10 bases, with 11 bases left in between. CD45RA-negative memory and CD45RA+ naive subsets were split from the CD4+ cells. The V call is TRBV9, the J call TRBJ2-1; TRBD1 might be the D (6 bases). The specimen was naive CD4+ T cells from PBMCs. This sample's subset: CD45RA+ positively selected. The receptor was derived from a man between 18 and 29 years old in good health. Some clones in this sample may be carry-over from other donors' samples. The CDR3 region is CASSVATGLEQFF. CDR3 bases: TGTGCCAGCAGCGTAGCTACAGGGCTGGAGCAGTTCTTC.